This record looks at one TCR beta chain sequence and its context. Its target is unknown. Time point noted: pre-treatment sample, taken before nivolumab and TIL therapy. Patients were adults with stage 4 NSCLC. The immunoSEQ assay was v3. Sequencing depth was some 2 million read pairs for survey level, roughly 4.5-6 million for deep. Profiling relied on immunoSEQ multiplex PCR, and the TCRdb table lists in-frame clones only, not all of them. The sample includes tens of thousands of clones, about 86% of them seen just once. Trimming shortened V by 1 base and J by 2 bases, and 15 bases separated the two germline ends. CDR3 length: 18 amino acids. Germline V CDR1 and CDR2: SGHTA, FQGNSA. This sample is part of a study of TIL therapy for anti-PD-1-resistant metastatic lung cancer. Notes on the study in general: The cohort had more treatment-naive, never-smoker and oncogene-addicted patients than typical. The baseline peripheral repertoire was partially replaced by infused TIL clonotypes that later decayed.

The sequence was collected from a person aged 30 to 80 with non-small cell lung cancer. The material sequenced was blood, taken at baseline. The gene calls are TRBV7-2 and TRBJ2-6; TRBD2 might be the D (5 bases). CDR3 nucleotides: TGTGCCAGCAGCTTAGACTTCCGGCTCGGGGCTGGGGCCAACGTCCTGACTTTC. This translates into CASSLDFRLGAGANVLTF.